The entry below describes one T cell receptor (beta chain). The method was immunoSEQ multiplex PCR; TCRdb's version includes in-frame clones alone and lacks a portion of them. The table records about 220,000 clones, just over 85% of them present only once. These data are taken from a study of blood T cell repertoires in COVID-19. Study as a whole: The United States, Italy and Spain provided the acute and convalescent COVID-19 samples.

This sequence was found in a woman aged 40 to 50 with acute COVID-19. Sequenced: PBMCs or T cells enriched from blood (not recorded which).

CDR3 residues: CASSVEGTEAFF. The CDR3 DNA follows: TGTGCCAGTTCTGTAGAGGGCACTGAAGCTTTCTTT. V is TRBV19 and J is TRBJ1-1; D is ambiguous. This CDR3 is built from 12 residues. CDR1 and CDR2 (germline): LNHDA, SQIVND (reference sequence). V lost 8 bases and J lost 4, with 11 bases in between.